This T cell receptor (beta chain) is from a study of T cell changes during pregnancy in multiple sclerosis. The J segment lost 4 bases and the V segment lost 0 bases, leaving 4 bases of the junction unmatched. Looked up from germline, CDR1 is LNHNV and CDR2 is YYDKDF (reference sequence). The CDR3 runs 16 residues. The data were produced by immunoSEQ multiplex PCR, yet TCRdb's version contains in-frame clones alone and is incomplete. The data show tens of thousands of clones, less than 90% seen once. The clonotype comes from a female donor with multiple sclerosis, enrolled in a pregnancy study. The material was CD8+ T cells from peripheral blood mononuclear cells, obtained before pregnancy. The chain links TRBV15 to TRBJ2-3; 10 bases align to TRBD2. DNA for the CDR3: TGTGCCACCAGCAGAGAGATAAGCGGGGGGGCAGATACGCAGTATTTT. It yields the protein CATSREISGGADTQYF.